The 25 T cell receptor beta chains below were found in one sample sequenced in a study of cytomegalovirus exposure and HLA in healthy donors. Researchers ran the PCR with 60 Vbeta and 13 Jbeta primers. The assay was immunoSEQ multiplex PCR, and TCRdb's table has in-frame clones only and misses some. This sample has 100,000 to 150,000 clones; 65% to 75% occur once, and the top ten carry 3.5% to 4.5%. Material: PBMCs. The receptors stem from a man aged 35-49 years in good health and CMV-seropositive.

This clone was seen more than once but under ten times. This chain joins TRBV11-2 and TRBJ1-1, with D perhaps matching TRBD1 (5 bases). CDR1 and CDR2 (germline): SGHAT, FQNNGV. V was clipped by 5 bases and J by 4 bases, with 14 bases between them. This CDR3 spans 14 amino acids. The CDR3 sequence: CASSATTATTEAFF. CDR3 bases: TGTGCCAGCAGCGCGACGACAGCGACCACTGAAGCTTTCTTT.

This rearrangement joins TRBV7-2 to TRBJ1-5; 9 positions agree with TRBD1. V shed 4 bases and J 7 bases; nucleotides not matched to a gene: 8. The CDR3 totals 15 residues. Germline CDR1 SGHTA, CDR2 FQGNSA. CDR3 amino acids: CASSSRTGDSQPQHF. The CDR3 bases are TGTGCCAGCAGCTCCCGGACAGGGGATTCCCAGCCCCAGCATTTT.

The rearrangement links TRBV5-1 to TRBJ2-1; 12 bases are a match to TRBD2. V lost 3 bases to trimming and J lost 6 bases; unmatched junction nucleotides: 13. Germline V CDR1 and CDR2: SGHRS, YFSETQ. The CDR3 consists of 18 residues. CDR3 amino acids: CASSSFGLAGGPGNEQFF. For the CDR3, the DNA is TGCGCCAGCAGCTCTTTCGGGCTAGCGGGGGGGCCGGGCAATGAGCAGTTCTTC.

This chain joins TRBV5-1 and TRBJ2-7; TRBD2 aligns across 12 bases. The J segment lost 2 bases and the V segment lost 9 bases, leaving 36 bases of the junction unmatched. CDR1 SGHRS and CDR2 YFSETQ come from the germline V gene. The CDR3 runs to 24 residues. The DNA for the CDR3 is TGCGCCACCTATGCCCTATGGTGGGGGCGGTCGCCGTCTAGCGGGGGGGTCGGAACCTACGAGCAGTACTTC. Translating gives CATYALWWGRSPSSGGVGTYEQYF. The variable domain in full, completed from reference TRBV5-1 and TRBJ2-7, reads KAGVTQTPRYLIKTRGQQVTLSCSPISGHRSVSWYQQTPGQGLQFLFEYFSETQRNKGNFPGRFSGRQFSNSRSEMNVSTLELGDSALYLCATYALWWGRSPSSGGVGTYEQYFGPGTRLTVT.

This clone was detected only a few times. The rearrangement links TRBV18 to TRBJ2-1; 7 bases are shared with TRBD2. The V gene's germline CDR1 is KGHSH and CDR2 LQKENI. V lost 0 bases to trimming and J lost 7 bases; unmatched junction nucleotides: 12. The length of the CDR3 is 17 residues. This chain's CDR3 is CASSPPSGVGTGNEQFF. The CDR3 region has the DNA TGTGCCAGCTCACCACCGAGCGGGGTGGGTACAGGAAATGAGCAGTTCTTC.

The chain employs TRBV27 and TRBJ1-2; 8 nucleotides line up with TRBD1. The CDR3 length is 14 residues. Trimming at V came to 5 bases and at J to 8 bases, leaving 10 bases not matched to a gene. Germline V gene lookup returns CDR1 MNHEY and CDR2 SMNVEV (reference sequence). The DNA of the CDR3 is TGTGCCAGCAGTACTACCCGGACAGGGCTGGGCTACACCTTC. This encodes CASSTTRTGLGYTF.

This clone came up a few times. The rearrangement uses TRBV25-1 and TRBJ2-7; 8 positions match TRBD2. Trimming took 0 bases from V and 4 from J; bases not matched to a gene: 8. The CDR3 contains 16 residues. The germline V gene has CDR1 MGHDK and CDR2 SYGVNS. CDR3 loop: CASSEYGSGSRYEQYF. The DNA of the CDR3 is TGTGCCAGCAGTGAATATGGGAGCGGGAGTCGGTACGAGCAGTACTTC.

V is TRBV28 and J is TRBJ1-5; D is ambiguous. Germline CDR1 MDHEN, CDR2 SYDVKM. V lost 8 bases and J lost 0, with 2 bases in between. The CDR3 runs to 11 residues. For the CDR3, the DNA is TGTGCCAGCCATAGCAATCAGCCCCAGCATTTT. It specifies CASHSNQPQHF.

This clone appeared a few times. The chain has TRBV5-1 and TRBJ1-4; TRBD1 matches 7 bases. Germline values: CDR1 SGHRS, CDR2 YFSETQ. Unmatched junction bases numbered 6, after V lost 2 bases and J lost 2 bases. CDR3 length: 16 amino acids. Here the CDR3 DNA reads TGCGCCAGCAGCTTACTGCCGGGACAGACTAATGAAAAACTGTTTTTT. Translation gives CASSLLPGQTNEKLFF.

V usage is TRBV7-3 and J usage is TRBJ2-7; D not resolved. This CDR3 is 14 amino acids long. Looked up from germline, CDR1 is SGHTA and CDR2 is FQGTGA. V lost 5 bases and J lost 2, with 13 bases in between. The CDR3 DNA is TGTGCCAGCAGCCCAACCCGGAGTGCCTACGAGCAGTACTTC. It encodes CASSPTRSAYEQYF.

The V and J genes are TRBV29-1 and TRBJ2-1; TRBD1 is a possible D gene (6 bases). Trimming left V 4 bases short and J 4 bases short, with 11 bases between. CDR1 is SQVTM and CDR2 is ANQGSEA in the germline V gene. CDR3 length: 13 amino acids. The CDR3 spells CSVVYRDYNEQFF. The CDR3 DNA sequence: TGCAGCGTTGTTTACAGGGATTACAATGAGCAGTTCTTC.

The rearrangement links TRBV4-2 to TRBJ2-4; 8 nucleotides agree with TRBD1. V shed 4 bases and J 5 bases; nucleotides not matched to a gene: 7. There are 15 residues in the CDR3. Germline-derived CDR1 and CDR2 are LGHNA and YNFKEQ. This CDR3 reads CASSRRPGQENIQYF. Written as DNA, the CDR3 is TGTGCCAGCAGCCGCCGACCGGGACAGGAAAACATTCAGTACTTC.

The V call is TRBV7-9, the J call TRBJ1-1; TRBD1 matches at 8 bases. This CDR3 is 13 amino acids long. From germline, CDR1 is SEHNR and CDR2 FQNEAQ (reference sequence). Germline trimming cut 6 bases from V and 4 bases from J; bases unmatched to any gene: 4. CDR3 in DNA: TGTGCCAGCAGGGACAGGGTTGCCACTGAAGCTTTCTTT. Protein: CASRDRVATEAFF.

This clone was detected a few times. J is TRBJ2-7 and V is TRBV5-6; unclear D gene. V was cut by 5 bases and J by 2 bases, with 8 bases left in between. Germline V lookup: CDR1 SGHDT, CDR2 YYEEEE. The CDR3 extends over 12 amino acids. The CDR3 bases are TGTGCCAGCAGTCTCGAGGCCTACGAGCAGTACTTC. This translates into CASSLEAYEQYF. Drawing the rest from reference TRBV5-6 and TRBJ2-7, the complete variable domain is DAGVTQSPTHLIKTRGQQVTLRCSPKSGHDTVSWYQQALGQGPQFIFQYYEEEERQRGNFPDRFSGHQFPNYSSELNVNALLLGDSALYLCASSLEAYEQYFGPGTRLTVT.

This clone was found a few times. The V and J genes are TRBV4-3 and TRBJ2-2, with 7 positions matching TRBD1. The CDR3 runs 17 residues. The germline V gene has CDR1 LGHNA and CDR2 YSLEER. V was pared by 1 base and J by 2 bases, with 7 bases of the junction left unmatched. CDR3 DNA: TGCGCCAGCAGCCAAGTAGAGGGGGCAAAAAACACCGGGGAGCTGTTTTTT. Protein: CASSQVEGAKNTGELFF.

The gene calls are TRBV7-9 and TRBJ2-5; 12 bases fit TRBD2. CDR1 SEHNR and CDR2 FQNEAQ come from the germline V gene (reference sequence). The CDR3 loop spans 15 amino acids. After removal of 3 bases from V and 5 bases from J, the junction contained 4 bases not matched to a gene. The DNA for the CDR3 is TGTGCCAGCAGCTTGGTACTAGCGGGGGGCGAGACCCAGTACTTC. Amino acids: CASSLVLAGGETQYF.

The V call is TRBV15, the J call TRBJ1-4, with a tentative D call TRBD1 (5 bases). The CDR3 extends over 15 amino acids. Germline V gives CDR1 LNHNV, CDR2 YYDKDF (reference sequence). V was cut by 3 bases and J by 5 bases, with 13 bases left in between. In DNA form, the CDR3 reads TGTGCCACCAGCAGGGGGGGGTCGGTGAATGAAAAACTGTTTTTT. Amino acid sequence: CATSRGGSVNEKLFF. Full variable domain (outside the CDR3, taken from reference TRBV15 and TRBJ1-4): DAMVIQNPRYQVTQFGKPVTLSCSQTLNHNVMYWYQQKSSQAPKLLFHYYDKDFNNEADTPDNFQSRRPNTSFCFLDIRSPGLGDTAMYLCATSRGGSVNEKLFFGSGTQLSVL.

V usage is TRBV15 and J usage is TRBJ2-5, with D unresolved. This CDR3 has 14 residues. The germline CDR1 and CDR2 sequences are LNHNV and YYDKDF (reference sequence). Trimming took off 4 bases at V and 5 bases at J, with 14 bases between the two ends. The CDR3 loop reads CATSTQPAEETQYF. The DNA for the CDR3 is TGTGCCACCAGCACTCAACCGGCGGAGGAGACCCAGTACTTC.

V usage is TRBV5-6 and J usage is TRBJ1-1; no definite D call. Per germline, CDR1 SGHDT and CDR2 YYEEEE. The CDR3 extends over 15 amino acids. The germline V and J ends were trimmed by 1 base and 0 bases, with 10 bases remaining between them. The CDR3 region is CASSLSPVLNTEAFF. DNA of the CDR3: TGTGCCAGCAGCTTGTCTCCGGTTTTGAACACTGAAGCTTTCTTT. The whole variable domain, filled in from reference TRBV5-6 and TRBJ1-1, reads DAGVTQSPTHLIKTRGQQVTLRCSPKSGHDTVSWYQQALGQGPQFIFQYYEEEERQRGNFPDRFSGHQFPNYSSELNVNALLLGDSALYLCASSLSPVLNTEAFFGQGTRLTVV.

The chain couples TRBV28 to TRBJ2-5; 9 bases align to TRBD2. CDR3 length: 16 residues. With 2 bases clipped from V and 0 bases from J, the junction kept 4 bases outside the gene matches. Germline CDR1 is MDHEN and CDR2 is SYDVKM. The CDR3 coding sequence is TGTGCCAGCAGTTTAGAGACTAGCGGAGACCAAGAGACCCAGTACTTC. Protein: CASSLETSGDQETQYF.

The rearrangement joins TRBV2 to TRBJ2-1; 11 bases are shared with TRBD2. The germline CDR1 and CDR2 sequences are SNHLY and FYNNEI. Trimming removed 7 bases from V and 10 bases from J; junction bases left unmatched: 15. This CDR3 is built from 16 residues. The CDR3 here is CASIGATSGRSTEQFF. In DNA, the CDR3 is TGTGCCAGCATTGGGGCAACTAGCGGGAGATCGACCGAGCAGTTCTTC.

The chain combines TRBV11-2 with TRBJ2-7, with D maybe TRBD1 (5 bases). V lost 1 base and J 2 bases, leaving 9 bases between the germline ends. The germline gives CDR1 SGHAT, CDR2 FQNNGV. The CDR3 contains 14 residues. In nucleotides, the CDR3 is TGTGCCAGCAGCTTAGGGACAAGTCCCTACGAGCAGTACTTC. Its protein product is CASSLGTSPYEQYF.

The chain links TRBV4-3 to TRBJ1-1; D ambiguous. This CDR3 has 14 residues. Germline V gives CDR1 LGHNA, CDR2 YSLEER. V was pared by 4 bases and J by 1 base, with 10 bases between. CDR3 protein: CASSRGVGNTEAFF. CDR3 bases: TGCGCCAGCAGCCGCGGGGTTGGGAACACTGAAGCTTTCTTT.

The J gene is TRBJ1-4, the V gene TRBV18; 9 bases are a match to TRBD1. Per the germline V gene, CDR1 is KGHSH and CDR2 is LQKENI. CDR3 size: 13 residues. With V trimmed by 6 bases and J by 7 bases, 3 bases remained unmatched. As DNA, the CDR3 is TGTGCCAGCTCTAACAGGGGGCGTGAAAAACTGTTTTTT. Its protein product is CASSNRGREKLFF.

V gene TRBV28 combines with J gene TRBJ1-2, with a possible D match to TRBD1 (6 bases). The germline V and J ends were trimmed by 2 bases and 6 bases, with 16 bases remaining between them. Germline V lookup: CDR1 MDHEN, CDR2 SYDVKM. The CDR3 contains 15 residues. CDR3 sequence: CASSLTMIRGHGYTF. In nucleotides, the CDR3 is TGTGCCAGCAGTTTAACTATGATCAGGGGCCATGGCTACACCTTC.